The 11 T cell receptor beta chains in this list originate from one sample, sequenced in a study of T cells in Graves' hyperthyroidism and ophthalmopathy. Amplification of TCR beta CDR3 regions used RNA as the template. When the TCR CDR3 underwent first-round RT-PCR, the HTBI primer set was used. TCRdb redid the calling of the multiplex PCR reads with MiXCR, one entry per CDR3 protein. The sample has around 250,000 distinct CDR3 sequences, 13% to 15% seen once; the top ten hold more than 10%. The specimen was blood. The receptors were sampled from a woman in her thirties or forties with Graves' hyperthyroidism that later progressed to Graves' ophthalmopathy.

This clonotype was counted a few times. The chain uses TRBV2 and TRBJ1-2; D is uncertain. The V end lost 8 bases, the J end lost 0 bases, and 13 bases lay between the germline ends. Germline V gene sequence: CDR1 SNHLY, CDR2 FYNNEI. The CDR3 is 14 residues long. The CDR3 loop reads CASGEKPTNYGYTF. The CDR3 region has the DNA TGTGCCAGCGGGGAGAAGCCTACTAACTATGGCTACACCTTC.

The chain joins TRBV15 to TRBJ1-1, with D possibly TRBD1 on 5 matching bases. Trimming took 0 bases from V and 4 from J, leaving 12 bases between them. Germline-derived CDR1 and CDR2 are LNHNV and YYDKDF (reference sequence). The CDR3 consists of 15 residues. This CDR3 is CATSRDHLGGTEAFF. The CDR3 DNA is TGTGCCACCAGCAGAGATCACTTGGGGGGCACTGAAGCTTTCTTT.

About this clonotype: A read error is possible here, since a much larger clone lies one base away. The chain joins TRBV7-8 to TRBJ2-2, with 9 bases identical to TRBD1. From germline, CDR1 is SGHVS and CDR2 FQNEAQ. The J segment lost 7 bases and the V segment lost 3 bases, leaving 3 bases of the junction unmatched. The CDR3 spans 14 residues. CDR3 amino acids: CASSLGQGHGELFF. The CDR3 coding sequence is TGTGCCAGCAGCTTGGGACAGGGCCACGGGGAGCTGTTTTTT.

The rearrangement uses TRBV19 and TRBJ1-1; 11 nucleotides agree with TRBD1. This CDR3 comprises 14 residues. V shed 5 bases, J shed 5 bases, and the junction held 4 bases outside the gene matches. Per germline, CDR1 LNHDA and CDR2 SQIVND (reference sequence). CDR3 loop: CASSYGQGATEAFF. CDR3 coding DNA: TGTGCCAGTAGTTACGGACAGGGGGCTACTGAAGCTTTCTTT.

This clonotype was observed a handful of times. The V call is TRBV27, the J call TRBJ2-2; 9 bases align to TRBD1. CDR1 MNHEY and CDR2 SMNVEV come from the germline V gene (reference sequence). With 4 bases clipped from V and 7 bases from J, the junction kept 7 bases outside the gene matches. This CDR3 is built from 15 residues. This CDR3 is CASSYTGGASGELFF. CDR3 bases: TGTGCCAGCAGTTACACAGGGGGCGCGAGCGGGGAGCTGTTTTTT.

The chain couples TRBV13 to TRBJ1-4; 8 nucleotides line up with TRBD1. Looked up from germline, CDR1 is PRHDT and CDR2 is FYEKMQ (reference sequence). The CDR3 is made up of 14 amino acids. The V and J ends lost 5 bases and 8 bases, in that order; junction bases with no gene match: 7. CDR3 sequence reads: CASSNGQGGEKLFF. In DNA form, the CDR3 reads TGTGCCAGCAGCAACGGACAGGGTGGCGAAAAACTGTTTTTT.

This rearrangement joins TRBV9 to TRBJ2-7; D is uncertain. V gave up 4 bases and J gave up 3 bases, with 14 bases separating them. This CDR3 region has 14 residues. CDR1 SGDLS and CDR2 YYNGEE come from the germline V gene. The CDR3 loop reads CASSPYGSIYEQYF. In nucleotides, the CDR3 is TGTGCCAGCAGCCCATATGGTAGTATCTACGAGCAGTACTTC.

The rearrangement joins TRBV2 to TRBJ2-3, with 7 bases that match TRBD2. J gave up 4 bases and V 7 bases, and 14 bases lay outside the gene matches. The CDR3 is made up of 16 amino acids. The germline V gene encodes CDR1 SNHLY and CDR2 FYNNEI. CDR3 bases: TGTGCCAGCACCCCCCTGGGGCCCGCGGGGGCAGATACGCAGTATTTT. Translating it yields CASTPLGPAGADTQYF.

This clonotype was recorded many times. The genes are TRBV5-1 and TRBJ1-4; tentatively, D is TRBD1 (5 bases). From germline, CDR1 is SGHRS and CDR2 YFSETQ. The CDR3 sequence is 15 residues long. Deletions cut 1 base from V and 4 bases from J, with 11 bases between. The CDR3 nucleotides are TGCGCCAGCAGCTTGATGGGGACTATTAATGAAAAACTGTTTTTT. Its protein product is CASSLMGTINEKLFF.

This clonotype was detected ten times or more. The rearrangement links TRBV12-3 or TRBV12-4 to TRBJ2-2; 9 bases are shared with TRBD2. The J segment lost 3 bases and the V segment lost 4 bases, leaving 6 bases of the junction unmatched. This CDR3 is built from 16 residues. For the CDR3, the DNA is TGTGCCAGCAGTTCTCTAGCGGGAAGGTACACCGGGGAGCTGTTTTTT. Translating it yields CASSSLAGRYTGELFF.

This clonotype was picked up many times. The genes are TRBV19 and TRBJ1-5; 10 bases are shared with TRBD1. This CDR3 is built from 18 residues. Unmatched junction bases numbered 6, after V lost 0 bases and J lost 1 base. Germline CDR1 reads LNHDA; CDR2 reads SQIVND (reference sequence). CDR3 DNA: TGTGCCAGTAGTATAGACCCGACAGGGGGCAAGAGCAATCAGCCCCAGCATTTT. Its protein product is CASSIDPTGGKSNQPQHF.